A selection of T cell receptor beta chains follows, all from one sample in a study of regulatory T cells in long-lasting Graves disease. A single record per CDR3 protein comes from TCRdb applying MiXCR to the multiplex PCR reads. The sample carries some 370,000 distinct CDR3 sequences, about 10% recorded once. The sample was also reused in another study, on T cells in Graves' hyperthyroidism and ophthalmopathy.

The sample here was peripheral blood mononuclear cells (PBMCs), taken at new diagnosis, from a patient treated with antithyroid drugs. The source of these receptors is a woman aged 18-29 years with Graves disease. CDR3s include the opening cysteine and the closing phenylalanine or tryptophan. The D gene is left open where the match is weak. The size entry is marked missing in some rows and otherwise reads once, few, many or a size class.

TRBV12-3/TRBV12-4	TRBJ1-1	TRBD1	NA	TGTGCCAGCAGCCCCCTGACCGGGACAGGGGGCAGAACTGAAGCTTTCTTT	CASSPLTGTGGRTEAFF
TRBV5-1	TRBJ1-2	NA	NA	TGCGCCAGCAGCCCCCTACAGGGCTCTGGCTACACCTTC	CASSPLQGSGYTF
TRBV27	TRBJ2-4	TRBD1	NA	TGTGCCAGCAGTCCGCGCACAGGGGAGCTAGCCAAAAACATTCAGTACTTC	CASSPRTGELAKNIQYF
TRBV24-1	TRBJ1-1	NA	many	TGTGCCACCAGTGACGGCTCGAACACTGAAGCTTTCTTT	CATSDGSNTEAFF
TRBV11-2	TRBJ2-7	NA	many	TGTGCCAGCAGCTTATGGGGGAGTAGGAACGAGCAGTACTTC	CASSLWGSRNEQYF
TRBV15	TRBJ2-1	NA	many	TGTGCCACCAGCAGATGGGGGTCGAGGGATGAGCAGTTCTTC	CATSRWGSRDEQFF
TRBV6-5	TRBJ1-1	NA	many	TGTGCCAGCAGTTACGGGCAGTTGAACACTGAAGCTTTCTTT	CASSYGQLNTEAFF
TRBV7-2	TRBJ2-7	TRBD2	many	TGTGCCAGCAGCTTATCGGGGGGAGGCGAGCAGTACTTC	CASSLSGGGEQYF
TRBV7-2	TRBJ2-1	NA	many	TGTGCCAGCAGCCCTTTAGTGGCAGGGGAAAATGAGCAGTTCTTC	CASSPLVAGENEQFF
TRBV7-3	TRBJ2-3	NA	many	TGTGCCAGCAGCTCCAGGGGCCAGAGAACCACAGATACGCAGTATTTT	CASSSRGQRTTDTQYF
TRBV18	TRBJ1-1	TRBD1	many	TGTGCCAGCTCACCATCTGGGAGAGGACAGGGGGCAATCACTGAAGCTTTCTTT	CASSPSGRGQGAITEAFF
TRBV29-1	TRBJ1-1	NA	many	TGCAGCGTTGAAGTTGTGGGGCAGCCGGACACTGAAGCTTTCTTT	CSVEVVGQPDTEAFF
TRBV7-2	TRBJ2-7	NA	NA	TGTGCCAGCAGCTCCCCCAGTTTTGACGAGCAGTACTTC	CASSSPSFDEQYF
TRBV3-1	TRBJ2-7	TRBD2	NA	TGTGCCAGCAGCCAAGAGGAAAGCGGGAGTGAGCAGTACTTC	CASSQEESGSEQYF
TRBV7-9	TRBJ2-3	NA	many	TGTGCCAGCAGCTTAGCGGGTTCGAAGCGAGGGGCGGATACGCAGTATTTT	CASSLAGSKRGADTQYF
TRBV6-1	TRBJ1-1	NA	few	TGTGCCAGCTTCCCGCCATATAACACTGAAGCTTTCTTT	CASFPPYNTEAFF
TRBV28	TRBJ1-6	TRBD1	many	TGTGCCAGCAGTTTAAGGGGGCCATTTAATTCACCCCTCCACTTT	CASSLRGPFNSPLHF
TRBV5-1	TRBJ2-1	TRBD2	many	TGCGCCAGCAGCTCCAGACTAGCGGGAACCTACAATGAGCAGTTCTTC	CASSSRLAGTYNEQFF
TRBV7-2	TRBJ2-3	NA	many	TGTGCCAGCAGCTTGGAGGTAGATACGCAGTATTTT	CASSLEVDTQYF
TRBV24-1	TRBJ2-5	NA	many	TGTGCCACCAGTGATGTAGGGGAAGAGACCCAGTACTTC	CATSDVGEETQYF
TRBV29-1	TRBJ2-3	NA	NA	TGCAGCGTTTCTGGCGCAGATACGCAGTATTTT	CSVSGADTQYF
TRBV28	TRBJ1-6	NA	many	TGTGCCAGCAGTTTTCTTGCAGCGGGAAATTCACCCCTCCACTTT	CASSFLAAGNSPLHF
TRBV7-8	TRBJ2-1	TRBD1	few	TGTGCCAGCAGCTTAGCGGGGGACAGGGCCTACAATGAGCAGTTCTTC	CASSLAGDRAYNEQFF
TRBV7-2	TRBJ2-1	NA	many	TGTGCCAGCGGGGCACCTGATCACAATGAGCAGTTCTTC	CASGAPDHNEQFF
TRBV12-3/TRBV12-4	TRBJ1-5	TRBD1	many	TGTGCCAGCAGCAAGGGACAGGGGTCAAATCAGCCCCAGCATTTT	CASSKGQGSNQPQHF
TRBV2	TRBJ1-5	TRBD1	NA	TGTGCCGGCCAGAGGACAGGGGGACAGCCCCAGCATTTT	CAGQRTGGQPQHF
TRBV20-1	TRBJ2-3	TRBD2	many	TGCAGTGCTAATGGGTGGCTAGCGGTCACAGATACGCAGTATTTT	CSANGWLAVTDTQYF
TRBV12-3/TRBV12-4	TRBJ2-2	TRBD1	NA	TGTGCCAGCAGTCCGGGGGACAGGGGCCCCCCTTTCGCGAACACCGGGGAGCTGTTTTTT	CASSPGDRGPPFANTGELFF
TRBV18	TRBJ2-3	NA	many	TGTGCCAGCTCACCGAGCAGGGCGAGGACAGATACGCAGTATTTT	CASSPSRARTDTQYF
TRBV19	TRBJ1-4	NA	many	TGTGCCAGTGCTTATTTCGGTTCTCCGGATGAAAAACTGTTTTTT	CASAYFGSPDEKLFF
TRBV20-1	TRBJ1-5	NA	NA	TGCAGTGCTACAGAGGCCAATCAGCCCCAGCATTTT	CSATEANQPQHF
TRBV29-1	TRBJ2-3	NA	many	TGCAGCGTCTCACTCTCGAGTGCCGCAGATACGCAGTATTTT	CSVSLSSAADTQYF
TRBV18	TRBJ1-1	NA	many	TGTGCCAGCTCACCCCTCTCGGAGAACACTGAAGCTTTCTTT	CASSPLSENTEAFF
TRBV20-1	TRBJ2-1	NA	many	TGCAGTGCCCGTCCCCTTTTGGGGCAGTTCTTC	CSARPLLGQFF
TRBV24-1	TRBJ1-5	NA	many	TGTGCCACCAGTGACCAGGGGATTAATCAGCCCCAGCATTTT	CATSDQGINQPQHF
TRBV20-1	TRBJ1-4	NA	NA	TGCAGTGCCCCGGGACATCCTAATGAAAAACTGTTTTTT	CSAPGHPNEKLFF
TRBV6-2/TRBV6-3	TRBJ2-7	TRBD1	many	TGTGCCAGCAGTTTTGAAGGGACAGGGGATTACGAGCAGTACTTC	CASSFEGTGDYEQYF
TRBV6-5	TRBJ2-1	TRBD2	many	TGTGCCAGCAGTTACCCCGGGGGGGACTACAATGAGCAGTTCTTC	CASSYPGGDYNEQFF
TRBV29-1	TRBJ1-2	NA	few	TGCAGCGTTGAAGGCAGGGCAAGGCCATATGGCTACACCTTC	CSVEGRARPYGYTF
TRBV12-5	TRBJ1-6	NA	many	TGTGCTAGTGGTTGGTACGTCGGCAGGGGCTCACCCCTCCACTTT	CASGWYVGRGSPLHF
TRBV3-1	TRBJ2-2	NA	many	TGTGCCAGCAGCCAAGACTCGGGGGCCGGAGGGGAGCTGTTTTTT	CASSQDSGAGGELFF
TRBV7-9	TRBJ2-5	NA	many	TGTGCCAGCAGCCTCCTCGACTGGGGCTCCCAAGAGACCCAGTACTTC	CASSLLDWGSQETQYF